This T cell receptor (beta chain) was captured in a study of neurological immune-mediated disorders (dated by TCRdb to between 2019 and 2020). The study in broad terms: Using UMI-based sequencing, the study compared peripheral blood TCR-beta repertoires from patients with HTLV-I-associated myelopathy (HAM/TSP), patients with multiple sclerosis, and healthy controls. The roughly 110 TCR-beta libraries included longitudinal samples, technical triplicates and paired sorted CD4+ and CD8+ T-cell subsets alongside PBMC samples. The cohort included roughly 71 subjects: approximately 14 with HAM/TSP, about 34 with multiple sclerosis, and approximately 20 healthy controls.

Broader findings and caveats from the paper: Expanded clones from different subjects shared no identical CDR3 amino acid sequences, which suggests that TCR-beta repertoires were private in all groups. TCR clonal expansion was highest in HAM/TSP patients and lowest in MS patients, with MS patients falling below even healthy controls.

This clonotype came up many times. Its target antigen remains unknown. Base qualities are not recorded, but no much larger clone differs from it by a single base. cDNA was synthesized by template-switch 5'RACE using a primer with a 10-nucleotide random unique molecular identifier that tagged each TCR transcript. Over 180 million TCR-beta sequences, covering 15-18 subjects, were produced in each sequencing run. Total RNA was extracted with the RNeasy kit. The KAPA Real-time Library Amplification kit was used to amplify TCR-beta VDJ regions with primers for the TCR constant region and the 5'RACE anchor. A first PCR added sample indexes and Illumina adaptors, and a second PCR then raised library yield. After purification with Ampure beads, the TCR product of roughly 650 bp was size-selected on a 2% E-gel SizeSelection system. Before pooling, library quality was checked on a Bioanalyzer, concentration was measured with Qubit, and libraries were quantified with the Kapa Library Quantification kit. An Illumina HiSeq 2500 sequenced the libraries paired-end 2 x 150 bp. To increase sequence diversity, roughly 24-31% phiX was spiked into each library pool. Processing in the source paper ran as follows. The UMI-based MiGEC pipeline processed quality-filtered reads and removed over 75% of raw TCR sequences during error correction. IMGT germline references were used for alignment of VDJ genes, and clonotypes were defined by a unique CDR3 amino acid sequence together with V-J genes. Clonal expansion, Shannon diversity and CDR3 relatedness were evaluated with VDJtools (CalcPairwiseDistances, ClusterSamples), while phylogenetic trees were built in CLCbio workbench. Clones with at least 8 unique UMIs were defined as expanded, with this threshold being based on coefficient-of-variation modelling across technical triplicates. In TCRdb, the public reads were trimmed at Q25 with fastp and aligned with MiXCR, with productive beta chains retained. For every CDR3 protein sequence, its rows merge into one entry that carries the most common genes and DNA. TCRdb's processing, not the authors', yielded these V and J calls. This sample is represented by fewer than 30,000 distinct CDR3 sequences; over 10% of them were singletons. Roughly 16% of the sample lies in the top ten.

Unsorted PBMC libraries were generated from 2 million PBMCs stored in RNAlater at -80 °C until RNA extraction. Peripheral blood was subjected to Ficoll-Hypaque density gradient centrifugation to isolate PBMCs, which were then cryopreserved in liquid nitrogen. This TCR derives from a woman in her forties with HTLV-1-associated myelopathy (HAM/TSP). Sequencing input: PBMCs.

The CDR3 corresponds to CASSFSSGVENEQFF. The nucleotide sequence reads TGCGCCAGCAGCTTCTCTAGCGGGGTAGAGAATGAGCAGTTCTTC. Recombination joined TRBV5-1 with TRBJ2-1; 9 bases in the middle match TRBD2. Spanning cysteine to phenylalanine, the CDR3 consists of 15 amino acids. Only CDR3 DNA remains: 45 bases, in frame from the first base. Sequences SGHRS (CDR1) and YFSETQ (CDR2) are obtained from the germline V gene. The junction shows trimming of 2 bases on V and 7 bases on J, and the gene matches do not reach 7 bases of it.